The 3 T cell receptor beta chains listed next were all sequenced from one sample in a study of T cell responses to AZD1222 COVID-19 vaccine. The assay was immunoSEQ multiplex PCR, and TCRdb's table has in-frame clones only and misses some. This sample's table reports about 140,000 clones. The sample taken for sequencing was peripheral blood. The receptors here all came from an adult in good health.

This sequence joins TRBV27 and TRBJ2-5; D is unresolved. The V and J ends lost 4 bases and 4 bases respectively, with 10 bases between them. CDR1 is MNHEY, CDR2 SMNVEV, per germline (reference sequence). The CDR3 extends over 13 amino acids. CDR3 loop: CASSSRLRETQYF. DNA for the CDR3: TGTGCCAGCAGTTCCCGACTGAGAGAGACCCAGTACTTC.

The CDR3 spells CASKPGWGAHEQYF. Here the CDR3 DNA reads TGTGCCAGTAAACCGGGGTGGGGGGCGCACGAGCAGTACTTC. The chain combines TRBV19 with TRBJ2-7; D is tentatively TRBD1 or TRBD2 (6 bases each). Germline V gene sequence: CDR1 LNHDA, CDR2 SQIVND (reference sequence). Trimming removed 7 bases from V and 5 bases from J, with 18 bases in between. The CDR3 contains 14 residues.

The chain links TRBV6-2 or TRBV6-3 to TRBJ2-1, with no clear D. The CDR3 is 12 residues long. The germline V and J ends were trimmed by 4 bases and 7 bases, with 8 bases remaining between them. Germline lookup yields CDR1 MNHEY and CDR2 SVGEGT. The CDR3 bases are TGTGCCAGCAGTTCAACTACTAATGAGCAGTTCTTC. It specifies CASSSTTNEQFF.